This entry concerns a single TCR beta chain. Clones were sequenced by immunoSEQ multiplex PCR, and TCRdb holds only the in-frame ones, with some missing. The table includes 20,000 or so clones, 30% to 40% detected once. Germline CDR1 is SGHRS and CDR2 is YFSETQ. The CDR3 covers 15 residues. V was pared by 6 bases and J by 3 bases, with 15 bases between. This entry comes from a study of graft-versus-host responses after intestinal transplantation. Plating of roughly 200,000 CFSE-labeled responder cells was done together with roughly 200,000 irradiated, violet-dye-labeled stimulator cells. J is TRBJ2-2 and V is TRBV5-1; D unresolved. The sequence came from a human patient who received an intestinal transplant. This material consisted of alloreactive CD8+ T cells from a mixed lymphocyte reaction culture, taken before intestinal transplant. Subset given: CFSE-low proliferating T cells sorted from roughly six-day pre-transplant mixed lymphocyte reaction (GvH or HvG direction). The CDR3 DNA sequence: TGCGCCAGCAACCCGGAAACAGTGCACACCGGGGAGCTGTTTTTT. This translates into CASNPETVHTGELFF. The whole variable domain, remainder taken from reference TRBV5-1 and TRBJ2-2, is KAGVTQTPRYLIKTRGQQVTLSCSPISGHRSVSWYQQTPGQGLQFLFEYFSETQRNKGNFPGRFSGRQFSNSRSEMNVSTLELGDSALYLCASNPETVHTGELFFGEGSRLTVL.